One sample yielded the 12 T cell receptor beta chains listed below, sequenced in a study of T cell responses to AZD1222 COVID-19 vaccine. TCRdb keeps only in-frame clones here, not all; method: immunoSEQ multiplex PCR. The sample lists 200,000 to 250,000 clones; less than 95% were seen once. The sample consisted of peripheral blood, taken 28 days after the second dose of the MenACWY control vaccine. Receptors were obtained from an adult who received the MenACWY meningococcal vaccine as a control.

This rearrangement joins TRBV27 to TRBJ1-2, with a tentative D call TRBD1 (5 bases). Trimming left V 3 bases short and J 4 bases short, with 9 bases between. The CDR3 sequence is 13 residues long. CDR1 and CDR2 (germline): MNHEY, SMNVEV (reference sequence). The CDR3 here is CASSFGGAYGYTF. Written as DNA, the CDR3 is TGTGCCAGCAGTTTCGGGGGAGCCTATGGCTACACCTTC.

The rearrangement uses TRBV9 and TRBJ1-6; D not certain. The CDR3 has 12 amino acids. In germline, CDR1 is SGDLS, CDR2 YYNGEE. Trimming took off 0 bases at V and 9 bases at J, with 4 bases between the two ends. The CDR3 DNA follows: TGTGCCAGCAGCGTAGATGGTTCACCCCTCCACTTT. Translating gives CASSVDGSPLHF.

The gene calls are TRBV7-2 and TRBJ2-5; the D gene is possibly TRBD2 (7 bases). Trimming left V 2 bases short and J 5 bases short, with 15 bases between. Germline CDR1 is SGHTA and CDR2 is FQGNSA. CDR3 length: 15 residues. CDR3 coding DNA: TGTGCCAGCAGCTTACCCGGGGGGCTTGGGGAGACCCAGTACTTC. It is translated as CASSLPGGLGETQYF. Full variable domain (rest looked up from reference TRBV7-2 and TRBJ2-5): GAGVSQSPSNKVTEKGKDVELRCDPISGHTALYWYRQSLGQGLEFLIYFQGNSAPDKSGLPSDRFSAERTGGSVSTLTIQRTQQEDSAVYLCASSLPGGLGETQYFGPGTRLLVL.

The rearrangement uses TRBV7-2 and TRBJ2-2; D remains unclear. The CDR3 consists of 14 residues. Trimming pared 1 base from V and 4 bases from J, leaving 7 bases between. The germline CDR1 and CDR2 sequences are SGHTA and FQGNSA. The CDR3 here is CASSLGIVTGELFF. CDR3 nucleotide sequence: TGTGCCAGCAGCTTAGGTATTGTCACCGGGGAGCTGTTTTTT.

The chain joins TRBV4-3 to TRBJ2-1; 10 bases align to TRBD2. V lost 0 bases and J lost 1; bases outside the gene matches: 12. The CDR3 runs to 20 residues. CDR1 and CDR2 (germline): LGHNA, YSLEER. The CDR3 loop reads CASSQDRWLAGEISYNEQFF. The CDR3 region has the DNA TGCGCCAGCAGCCAAGATCGGTGGCTAGCGGGGGAGATTTCCTACAATGAGCAGTTCTTC.

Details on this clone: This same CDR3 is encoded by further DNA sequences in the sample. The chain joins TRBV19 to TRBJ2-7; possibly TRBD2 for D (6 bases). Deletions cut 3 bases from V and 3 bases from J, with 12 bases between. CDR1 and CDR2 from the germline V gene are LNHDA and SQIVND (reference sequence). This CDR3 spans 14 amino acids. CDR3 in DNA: TGTGCCAGTAGTATTCGGGACGGGAGCTACGAGCAGTACTTC. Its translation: CASSIRDGSYEQYF.

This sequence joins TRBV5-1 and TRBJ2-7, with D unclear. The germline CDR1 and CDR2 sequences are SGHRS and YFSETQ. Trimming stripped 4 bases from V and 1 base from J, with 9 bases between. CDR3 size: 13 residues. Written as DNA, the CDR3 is TGCGCCAGCAGCCAATCATTATCCTACGAGCAGTACTTC. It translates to CASSQSLSYEQYF. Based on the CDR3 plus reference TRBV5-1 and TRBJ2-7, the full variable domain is KAGVTQTPRYLIKTRGQQVTLSCSPISGHRSVSWYQQTPGQGLQFLFEYFSETQRNKGNFPGRFSGRQFSNSRSEMNVSTLELGDSALYLCASSQSLSYEQYFGPGTRLTVT.

The CDR3 bases are TGTGCCTGGAGTGTACCCCCCTACAGGCGGACAGTCGACTACGAGCAGTACTTC. Translation gives CAWSVPPYRRTVDYEQYF. The V and J genes are TRBV30 and TRBJ2-7; D may be TRBD1 (6 bases). V was trimmed by 0 bases and J by 3 bases, leaving 24 bases between them. Germline loops: CDR1 GTSNPN, CDR2 SVGIG (reference sequence). This CDR3 spans 18 amino acids.

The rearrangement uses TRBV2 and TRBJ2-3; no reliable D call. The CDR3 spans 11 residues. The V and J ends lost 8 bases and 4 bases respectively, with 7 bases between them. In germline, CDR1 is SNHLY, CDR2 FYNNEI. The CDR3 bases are TGTGCCAGCCCTGAGGCAGATACGCAGTATTTT. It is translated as CASPEADTQYF. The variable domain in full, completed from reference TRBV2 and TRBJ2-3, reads EPEVTQTPSHQVTQMGQEVILRCVPISNHLYFYWYRQILGQKVEFLVSFYNNEISEKSEIFDDQFSVERPDGSNFTLKIRSTKLEDSAMYFCASPEADTQYFGPGTRLTVL.

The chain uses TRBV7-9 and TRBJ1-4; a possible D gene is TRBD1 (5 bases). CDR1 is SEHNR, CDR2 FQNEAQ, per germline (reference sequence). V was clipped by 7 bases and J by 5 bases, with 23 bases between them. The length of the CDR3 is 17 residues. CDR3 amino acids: CASTPSRGTVLNEKLFF. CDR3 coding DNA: TGTGCCAGCACCCCGAGCCGGGGGACGGTCCTCAATGAAAAACTGTTTTTT.

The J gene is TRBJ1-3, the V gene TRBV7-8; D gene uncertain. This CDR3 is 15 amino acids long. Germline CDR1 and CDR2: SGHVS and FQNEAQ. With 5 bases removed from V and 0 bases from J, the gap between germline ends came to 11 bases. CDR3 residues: CASSTGVSSGNTIYF. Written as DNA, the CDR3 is TGTGCCAGCAGCACCGGTGTGAGCTCTGGAAACACCATATATTTT.

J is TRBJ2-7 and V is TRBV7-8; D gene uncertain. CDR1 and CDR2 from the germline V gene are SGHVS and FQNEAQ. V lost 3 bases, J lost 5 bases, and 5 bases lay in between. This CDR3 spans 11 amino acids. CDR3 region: CASSLTDEQYF. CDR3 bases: TGTGCCAGCAGCTTGACGGACGAGCAGTACTTC.